This entry describes one T cell receptor beta chain. Its antigen target is currently unknown. Nothing much larger sits one base from this clone, and base qualities are not available. This specimen's time point label, interpreted: patch test 3, about 24 weeks after DPC sensitization. The meaning of the sample's treatment or condition label: therapeutic diphenylcyclopropenone sensitization with weekly scalp DPC. At each patch-test visit, blood was drawn before the patch test was applied. Patients were eligible if aged 18 to 70, diagnosed with alopecia and judged suitable for DPC therapy, and pregnant patients were excluded. Total RNA was isolated from unfractionated whole blood collected in Tempus Blood RNA tubes. This record belongs to a study of human T cells and chemical hapten exposure (dated by TCRdb to about 2021). The study in broad terms: For sensitization, 2% DPC in acetone was applied to a roughly 2 cm by roughly 2 cm area of upper inner arm skin. Throughout the study period of around 24 weeks, patients also received therapeutic DPC doses to the scalp every week. Patch tests used Finn chambers with 0.01% DPC on the upper back, scored after 6 days by International Contact Dermatitis Research Group standards. The patient cohort, mostly female, included alopecia areata with under or over 50% scalp involvement, alopecia totalis and alopecia universalis. Libraries were pooled for sequencing, and variation in per-sample TCR yields was attributed mainly to small differences in library volumes within the pool. This study followed changes in the peripheral blood TCR repertoire in vivo during primary and secondary sensitization of alopecia patients to the hapten diphenylcyclopropenone (DPC). Blood samples were taken from patients before sensitization (week 0) and then at 2, 6 and about 24 weeks after DPC sensitization. Roughly 30 alopecia patients gave blood for TCR sequencing at one to four time points (pre-sensitization, 2, 6 and 24 weeks).

Libraries were built with RACE. TCRdb records NextSeq 500 as the sequencer. During library preparation, unique molecular identifiers were attached to individual cDNA molecules so that TCRs could be counted in a quantitative, reproducible way. From each blood RNA sample, both TCR alpha and TCR beta chains were sequenced. In the paper's pipeline: The median number of TCRs per sample was 85,000 to 100,000, ranging from about 20,000 to 750,000. The Decombinator software suite was used to annotate the V, J and CDR3 of the TCR reads. Every sample was subsampled to the same number of TCRs (28,000) for the PS versus PT1 abundance plots. Expanded TCRs were defined as absent before sensitization and observed at least eight times at the 2-week time point. TCRdb reran the public reads through fastp at Q25 and MiXCR, keeping productive beta chains. Rows merge per CDR3 protein into single entries with the most common DNA and genes. The V and J calls and clone size are TCRdb's, not the authors'. The sample table records 99,000 or so distinct CDR3 sequences; under 35% of these occur just once. The top ten hold 2.5% to 3.5% of the sample.

The CDR3 runs 14 residues from the cysteine to the phenylalanine. Left in the record is the CDR3 DNA by itself, 42 bases read in frame from the first base. V was cut back by 3 bases and J by 4 bases, leaving a gap of 12 bases between them. CDR1 and CDR2 are drawn from the germline V gene: MDHEN, SYDVKM. Beyond this particular receptor, the publication reports: Patch test score was positively correlated with the number of PT1 expanded TCRs, with significance at thresholds 8, 16 and 32 but not at 4. Significantly more large CDR3 similarity clusters were formed by expanded TCRs than by pre-sensitization or healthy control sets, consistent with antigen-driven responses. Repeated subsampling changed both the strength of the expansion versus patch-test correlation and the threshold at which that correlation became significant. Because all patients had alopecia, a presumed autoimmune disease, the immune response of the patients might differ from that of healthy individuals. DPC sensitization did not change the number of TCRs with a frequency above 1 in 1000, and there was no evidence of changes in global repertoire structure.

The source is a man aged 35-49 years with alopecia areata. Some clones in this sample may be carry-over from other donors' samples. The input for sequencing was whole blood, taken in connection with sensitization to the hapten diphenylcyclopropenone (DPC). The chain couples TRBV28 to TRBJ1-2; a tentative D call is TRBD1 (5 bases match). The CDR3 protein sequence reads: CASSLSDNSYGYTF. The bases are TGTGCCAGCAGTTTGTCGGACAATTCCTATGGCTACACCTTC.